These T cell receptor beta chains were read from a single sample in a study of blood T cell repertoires in COVID-19. Clones were read by immunoSEQ multiplex PCR, and TCRdb kept only the in-frame ones, dropping some. The sample records 150,000 to 200,000 clones, roughly four fifths being singletons. Material: peripheral blood. The receptors were gathered from a woman aged 40 to 50 with acute or convalescent COVID-19. Both conserved end residues are part of each CDR3. A D gene is named only where the DNA matches it firmly. Expanded clones are given a class, and other clones once, few, many or no size at all.

J gene: TRBJ1-1; V gene: TRBV21-1; clone size: NA; D gene: NA; CDR3 DNA: TGTGCCAGCAGCAATTTGAGGGGGTACACTGAAGCTTTCTTT; CDR3 protein: CASSNLRGYTEAFF
J gene: TRBJ1-5; V gene: TRBV2; clone size: NA; D gene: NA; CDR3 DNA: TGTGCCAGCAGTTACGGGGGTTCCAATCAGCCCCAGCATTTT; CDR3 protein: CASSYGGSNQPQHF
J gene: TRBJ2-7; V gene: TRBV28; clone size: NA; D gene: NA; CDR3 DNA: TGTGCCAGCAGTTTTAGGGTTGCGGGGAATGAGTACTTC; CDR3 protein: CASSFRVAGNEYF
J gene: TRBJ1-2; V gene: TRBV4-1; clone size: NA; D gene: NA; CDR3 DNA: TGCGCCAGCAGCCACGTTACAGCTAACTATGGCTACACCTTC; CDR3 protein: CASSHVTANYGYTF
J gene: TRBJ2-5; V gene: TRBV6-4; clone size: few; D gene: TRBD2; CDR3 DNA: TGTGCCAGCGTTACGTGGAGCGGGAGTGCAGAGACCCAGTACTTC; CDR3 protein: CASVTWSGSAETQYF
J gene: TRBJ1-5; V gene: TRBV27; clone size: NA; D gene: NA; CDR3 DNA: TGTGCCAGCAGTCCTCGGACTGGGAGCGGCAATCAGCCCCAGCATTTT; CDR3 protein: CASSPRTGSGNQPQHF
J gene: TRBJ2-4; V gene: TRBV12-5; clone size: NA; D gene: NA; CDR3 DNA: TGTGCTAGTGGTTTGGAGGCCCAGGGGAAGTGGCGAACAATAGCCAAAAACATTCAGTACTTC; CDR3 protein: CASGLEAQGKWRTIAKNIQYF
J gene: TRBJ1-4; V gene: TRBV27; clone size: NA; D gene: NA; CDR3 DNA: TGTGCCAGCACCTCATGGACAGCAACTAATGAAAAACTGTTTTTT; CDR3 protein: CASTSWTATNEKLFF
J gene: TRBJ1-6; V gene: TRBV6-4; clone size: NA; D gene: TRBD1; CDR3 DNA: TGTGCCAGCAGCCAGGACAGGGGATGGTCACCCCTCCACTTT; CDR3 protein: CASSQDRGWSPLHF
J gene: TRBJ1-2; V gene: TRBV9; clone size: NA; D gene: NA; CDR3 DNA: TGTGCCAGCAGCCCCCGGGAGGGACCGGGTGGCTACACCTTC; CDR3 protein: CASSPREGPGGYTF
J gene: TRBJ1-2; V gene: TRBV3-1/TRBV3-2; clone size: NA; D gene: TRBD1; CDR3 DNA: TGTGCCAGCAGAACAAACAGGGGCTTAATCTATGGCTACACCTTC; CDR3 protein: CASRTNRGLIYGYTF
J gene: TRBJ1-1; V gene: TRBV29-1; clone size: few; D gene: NA; CDR3 DNA: TGCAGCGTTCGGGGGATCGACAGTGCGAACACTGAAGCTTTCTTT; CDR3 protein: CSVRGIDSANTEAFF
J gene: TRBJ2-5; V gene: TRBV6-2/TRBV6-3; clone size: NA; D gene: NA; CDR3 DNA: TGTGCCAGCAGTTCCGATTTAGTGATCCCCCAAGAGACCCAGTACTTC; CDR3 protein: CASSSDLVIPQETQYF
J gene: TRBJ2-3; V gene: TRBV7-9; clone size: NA; D gene: NA; CDR3 DNA: TGTGCCAGCAGGTCGGACATGGATACGCAGTATTTT; CDR3 protein: CASRSDMDTQYF
J gene: TRBJ1-2; V gene: TRBV27; clone size: NA; D gene: NA; CDR3 DNA: TGTGCCAGCAGTTTAGCGGGGGAGAACGGCTACACCTTC; CDR3 protein: CASSLAGENGYTF
J gene: TRBJ1-6; V gene: TRBV6-5; clone size: NA; D gene: TRBD1; CDR3 DNA: TGTGCCAGCAACAGAGGACAGGGAGGTTCACCCCTCCACTTT; CDR3 protein: CASNRGQGGSPLHF
J gene: TRBJ1-1; V gene: TRBV28; clone size: NA; D gene: NA; CDR3 DNA: TGTGCCAGCAGTTGGGGGGGCAGGGCTTTGGCTTTCTTT; CDR3 protein: CASSWGGRALAFF
J gene: TRBJ1-1; V gene: TRBV7-9; clone size: medium-sized; D gene: NA; CDR3 DNA: TGTGCCAGCAGCTTAACAGGGAGAATGATGACTGAAGCTTTCTTT; CDR3 protein: CASSLTGRMMTEAFF
J gene: TRBJ2-2; V gene: TRBV10-2; clone size: NA; D gene: NA; CDR3 DNA: TGCGCTAGCAGGGGGGCATTCCCGAACACCGGGGAGCTGTTTTTT; CDR3 protein: CASRGAFPNTGELFF
J gene: TRBJ1-5; V gene: TRBV30; clone size: NA; D gene: TRBD1; CDR3 DNA: TGTGCCTGGACCCGTAGTAAGGGGACAGGAACAAGGGGCAATCAGCCCCAGCATTTT; CDR3 protein: CAWTRSKGTGTRGNQPQHF
J gene: TRBJ1-4; V gene: TRBV11-2; clone size: NA; D gene: NA; CDR3 DNA: TGTGCCAGCAGCCCCGGTGGGCTTACTAATGAAAAACTGTTTTTT; CDR3 protein: CASSPGGLTNEKLFF
J gene: TRBJ1-1; V gene: TRBV28; clone size: NA; D gene: NA; CDR3 DNA: TGTGCCAGCAGTTTCAGGGGAACTGAAGCTTTCTTT; CDR3 protein: CASSFRGTEAFF
J gene: TRBJ1-2; V gene: TRBV30; clone size: NA; D gene: NA; CDR3 DNA: TGTGCCTGGAGTAGGAGGGGTGGCTACACCTTC; CDR3 protein: CAWSRRGGYTF
J gene: TRBJ2-2; V gene: TRBV5-1; clone size: NA; D gene: NA; CDR3 DNA: TGCGCCAGCAGCTGGGGACAGAACACCGGGGAGCTGTTTTTT; CDR3 protein: CASSWGQNTGELFF
J gene: TRBJ2-2; V gene: TRBV4-2; clone size: NA; D gene: TRBD1; CDR3 DNA: TGTGCCAGCAGCCCCGCGGCGGGGACAGGGGTCTCCGGGGAGCTGTTTTTT; CDR3 protein: CASSPAAGTGVSGELFF
J gene: TRBJ2-3; V gene: TRBV29-1; clone size: NA; D gene: NA; CDR3 DNA: TGCAGCGTTGACACCCTAACTAGCACAGATACGCAGTATTTT; CDR3 protein: CSVDTLTSTDTQYF
J gene: TRBJ1-1; V gene: TRBV7-3; clone size: NA; D gene: NA; CDR3 DNA: TGTGCCAGCAGCTTAAGTGGGCTCCCTATGAACACTGAAGCTTTCTTT; CDR3 protein: CASSLSGLPMNTEAFF
J gene: TRBJ1-5; V gene: TRBV7-6; clone size: NA; D gene: TRBD1; CDR3 DNA: TGTGCCAGCAGCTTAGTAGGTGCGGGACAGGGATCTCAGCCCCAGCATTTT; CDR3 protein: CASSLVGAGQGSQPQHF
J gene: TRBJ2-7; V gene: TRBV5-1; clone size: once; D gene: TRBD2; CDR3 DNA: TGCGCCAGCAGCCTAAGAGCGGGAGGATTGTACGAGCAGTACTTC; CDR3 protein: CASSLRAGGLYEQYF
J gene: TRBJ2-7; V gene: TRBV19; clone size: once; D gene: NA; CDR3 DNA: TGTGCCAGTAGTAGGTATGGGCAGCAGAACTACGAGCAGTACTTC; CDR3 protein: CASSRYGQQNYEQYF
J gene: TRBJ2-7; V gene: TRBV19; clone size: NA; D gene: NA; CDR3 DNA: TGTGCCAGTTCCGGACAGGGGAGGGTAGCGGGGACCTACGAGCAGTACTTC; CDR3 protein: CASSGQGRVAGTYEQYF
J gene: TRBJ1-1; V gene: TRBV6-5; clone size: NA; D gene: NA; CDR3 DNA: TGTGCCAGCAGTTACGGGGGGTCGGCCACTGAAGCTTTCTTT; CDR3 protein: CASSYGGSATEAFF
J gene: TRBJ2-7; V gene: TRBV29-1; clone size: NA; D gene: TRBD1; CDR3 DNA: TGCAGCGTTGAAGATTTAGCCGGGACAGGGGCCTACGAGCAGTACTTC; CDR3 protein: CSVEDLAGTGAYEQYF
J gene: TRBJ2-3; V gene: TRBV7-6; clone size: NA; D gene: TRBD2; CDR3 DNA: TGTGCCAGCACCCCGACTGGCCGGGAGGACACAGATACGCAGTATTTT; CDR3 protein: CASTPTGREDTDTQYF
J gene: TRBJ2-2; V gene: TRBV2; clone size: NA; D gene: NA; CDR3 DNA: TGTGCCAGCAGTGGAGGTGGGGAGCTGTTTTTT; CDR3 protein: CASSGGGELFF
J gene: TRBJ2-1; V gene: TRBV5-1; clone size: NA; D gene: TRBD2; CDR3 DNA: TGCGCCAGCAGCTTCCCAGCGGGAGTTCGCAATGAGCAGTTCTTC; CDR3 protein: CASSFPAGVRNEQFF
J gene: TRBJ1-6; V gene: TRBV19; clone size: NA; D gene: TRBD1; CDR3 DNA: TGTGCCAGTAGTATCCCGCCGGGACAGGGCTATTCACCCCTCCACTTT; CDR3 protein: CASSIPPGQGYSPLHF